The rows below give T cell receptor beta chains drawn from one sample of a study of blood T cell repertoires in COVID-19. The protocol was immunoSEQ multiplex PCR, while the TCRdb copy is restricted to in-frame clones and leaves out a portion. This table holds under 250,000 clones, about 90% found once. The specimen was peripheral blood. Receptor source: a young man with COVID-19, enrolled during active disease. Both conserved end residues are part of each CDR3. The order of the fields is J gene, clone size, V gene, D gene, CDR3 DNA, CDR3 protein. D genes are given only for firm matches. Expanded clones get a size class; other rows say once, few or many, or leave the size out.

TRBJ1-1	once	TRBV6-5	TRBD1	TGTGCCAGCAGTTACGTTACCAGGGGGTACACTGAAGCTTTCTTT	CASSYVTRGYTEAFF
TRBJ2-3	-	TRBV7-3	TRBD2	TGTGCCAGCAGCTTAAGGCCGTCCGGGACTAGCGGGAGTTCCGCAGATACGCAGTATTTT	CASSLRPSGTSGSSADTQYF
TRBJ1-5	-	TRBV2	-	TGTGCCAGCAGTGGGGTTAGTAGGGGAGGTAGTCAGCCCCAGCATTTT	CASSGVSRGGSQPQHF
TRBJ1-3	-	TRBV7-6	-	TGTGCCAGCAGCCAGGGCAGGACCCCTGGAAACACCATATATTTT	CASSQGRTPGNTIYF
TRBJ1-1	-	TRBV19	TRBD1	TGTGCCAGTAGTGAGACAGGGCGGGTGAACACTGAAGCTTTCTTT	CASSETGRVNTEAFF
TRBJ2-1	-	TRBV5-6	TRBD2	TGTGCCAGCAGCTTCCGGGGGACTAGCAATGAGCAGTTCTTC	CASSFRGTSNEQFF
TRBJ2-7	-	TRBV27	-	TGTGCCAGCAGTATGGCGGGACCCCTCGAGCAGTACTTC	CASSMAGPLEQYF
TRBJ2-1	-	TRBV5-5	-	TGTGCCAGCAGCTTGGAATCGTACAATGAGCAGTTCTTC	CASSLESYNEQFF
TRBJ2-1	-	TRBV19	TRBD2	TGTGCCAGTAGTATGGCGGGACTAGCGGGAGGTTATGAGCAGTTCTTC	CASSMAGLAGGYEQFF
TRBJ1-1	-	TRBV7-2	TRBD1	TGTGCCAGTAGACAGGGGACGGGGAACACTGAAGCTTTCTTT	CASRQGTGNTEAFF
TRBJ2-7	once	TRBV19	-	TGTGCCAGTAGTTCCGGGGAAACATCGATCGAGCAGTACTTC	CASSSGETSIEQYF
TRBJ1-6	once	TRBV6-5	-	TGTGCCAGCAGTTTTAACCGGGACACGTATAATTCACCCCTCCACTTT	CASSFNRDTYNSPLHF
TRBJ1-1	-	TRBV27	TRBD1	TGTGCCAGCAGTCCCCGGACAGGGGGGTTCACTGAAGCTTTCTTT	CASSPRTGGFTEAFF
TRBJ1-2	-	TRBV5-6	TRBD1	TGTGCCAGCAGGAAAGCTCCCTCCGGGACAGGGAACTATGGCTACACCTTC	CASRKAPSGTGNYGYTF
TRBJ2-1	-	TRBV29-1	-	TGCAGCGTTGATAAGCAGTTCTTC	CSVDKQFF
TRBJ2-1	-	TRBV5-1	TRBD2	TGCGCCAGCAGCTTGTTCGGGTACTCCGGGACTAGCGGGGACAATGAGCAGTTCTTC	CASSLFGYSGTSGDNEQFF
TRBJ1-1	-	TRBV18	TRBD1	TGTGCCAGCTCACCTGGACAGGGAGGCACTGAAGCTTTCTTT	CASSPGQGGTEAFF